This TCR beta chain was recovered during a study of T cell responses to AZD1222 COVID-19 vaccine. Study results and caveats: Repertoire sampling was restricted to post-peak T cell response timepoints. Most donors were white British and more were female, and clonal diversity was possibly underestimated.

Profiling relied on immunoSEQ multiplex PCR, and the TCRdb table lists in-frame clones only, not all of them. The profile shows over 70,000 clones, more than 70% of them singletons. Germline CDR1 reads LGHDT; CDR2 reads YNNKEL (reference sequence). The CDR3 totals 14 residues. Trimming took off 1 base at V and 2 bases at J, with 7 bases between the two ends. As for this clone: Its specificity is unknown.

The chain is built from TRBV3-1 (or the pseudogene TRBV3-2) and TRBJ2-3; D gene unclear. This TCR came from an adult who received the AZD1222 COVID-19 vaccine. Source: peripheral blood, taken 28 days after the second AZD1222 dose. The CDR3 here is CASSQVLPTDTQYF. The CDR3 coding sequence is TGTGCCAGCAGCCAAGTACTCCCCACAGATACGCAGTATTTT.